The rows below give T cell receptor beta chains drawn from one sample of a study of OX40 agonist ivuxolimab in advanced cancers. Repertoires were generated with immunoSEQ multiplex PCR, while TCRdb's copy carries only in-frame clones and drops some. The profile shows more than 1,500 clones, 73% of them singletons. This material consisted of CD4+ or CD8+ T cells sorted from blood, taken in a trial of the OX40 agonist ivuxolimab. The receptors here all came from an adult with an advanced solid tumor such as melanoma, head and neck, liver or kidney cancer. Both conserved end residues are part of each CDR3. The order of the fields is D gene, clone size, V gene, J gene, CDR3 protein, CDR3 DNA. D genes are given only for firm matches. Clone size is stated in some rows and not others, as once, few, many or a class when expanded.

D gene: .; clone size: .; V gene: TRBV13; J gene: TRBJ2-7; CDR3 protein: CASSSTGPRMGEQYF; CDR3 DNA: TGTGCCAGCAGCTCGACAGGTCCTCGTATGGGGGAGCAGTACTTC
D gene: .; clone size: .; V gene: TRBV7-8; J gene: TRBJ2-2; CDR3 protein: CASSSRAQGPRTGELFF; CDR3 DNA: TGTGCCAGCAGCTCGCGCGCGCAGGGGCCGCGCACCGGGGAGCTGTTTTTT
D gene: TRBD1; clone size: .; V gene: TRBV4-1; J gene: TRBJ2-1; CDR3 protein: CASSRAHGQALFF; CDR3 DNA: TGCGCCAGCAGCCGTGCTCATGGACAGGCTCTGTTCTTC
D gene: .; clone size: .; V gene: TRBV9; J gene: TRBJ2-3; CDR3 protein: CASSGYFDTQYF; CDR3 DNA: TGTGCCAGCAGCGGGTACTTCGATACGCAGTATTTT
D gene: TRBD2; clone size: .; V gene: TRBV6-1; J gene: TRBJ2-7; CDR3 protein: CASRSTSGPYEQYF; CDR3 DNA: TGTGCCAGCAGATCTACTAGCGGACCCTACGAGCAGTACTTC
D gene: .; clone size: .; V gene: TRBV30; J gene: TRBJ1-1; CDR3 protein: CAWTRGRSTEAFF; CDR3 DNA: TGTGCCTGGACCCGGGGGAGGAGCACTGAAGCTTTCTTT
D gene: TRBD1; clone size: large; V gene: TRBV5-1; J gene: TRBJ1-5; CDR3 protein: CALGGQGTFYSNQPQHF; CDR3 DNA: TGCGCCCTTGGGGGACAGGGGACCTTTTATAGCAATCAGCCCCAGCATTTT
D gene: TRBD1; clone size: .; V gene: TRBV28; J gene: TRBJ1-2; CDR3 protein: CASSRDRGQRGYTF; CDR3 DNA: TGTGCCAGCAGCCGGGACAGGGGGCAGAGAGGCTACACCTTC
D gene: TRBD1; clone size: once; V gene: TRBV10-2; J gene: TRBJ1-1; CDR3 protein: CASNGQGDTEAFF; CDR3 DNA: TGCGCCAGCAACGGACAGGGGGACACTGAAGCTTTCTTT
D gene: .; clone size: .; V gene: TRBV2; J gene: TRBJ1-2; CDR3 protein: CASSLMSVYYGYTF; CDR3 DNA: TGTGCCAGCAGTCTCATGTCTGTTTACTATGGCTACACCTTC
D gene: .; clone size: few; V gene: TRBV15; J gene: TRBJ1-3; CDR3 protein: CATSFSRAISGNTIYF; CDR3 DNA: TGTGCCACCAGCTTTTCCAGGGCAATCTCTGGAAACACCATATATTTT
D gene: .; clone size: .; V gene: TRBV19; J gene: TRBJ1-3; CDR3 protein: CASGPSGGNTIYF; CDR3 DNA: TGTGCCAGTGGGCCCTCAGGTGGAAACACCATATATTTT
D gene: .; clone size: .; V gene: TRBV11-2; J gene: TRBJ2-2; CDR3 protein: CASSPPGFGTGELFF; CDR3 DNA: TGTGCCAGCAGCCCCCCGGGTTTCGGGACCGGGGAGCTGTTTTTT
D gene: .; clone size: once; V gene: TRBV19; J gene: TRBJ2-7; CDR3 protein: CASGHRYEQYF; CDR3 DNA: TGTGCCAGTGGACACCGCTACGAGCAGTACTTC
D gene: .; clone size: few; V gene: TRBV7-8; J gene: TRBJ1-1; CDR3 protein: CASSWAGRTEAFF; CDR3 DNA: TGTGCCAGCAGCTGGGCTGGGAGAACTGAAGCTTTCTTT
D gene: .; clone size: .; V gene: TRBV1; J gene: TRBJ2-7; CDR3 protein: CTSSRINPKDGYEQYF; CDR3 DNA: TGCACCAGCAGCCGAATAAATCCCAAAGACGGCTACGAGCAGTACTTC
D gene: TRBD2; clone size: .; V gene: TRBV27; J gene: TRBJ2-1; CDR3 protein: CASSLSAGGGSYEQFF; CDR3 DNA: TGTGCCAGCAGTTTATCGGCGGGGGGCGGGTCGTATGAGCAGTTCTTC
D gene: .; clone size: once; V gene: TRBV5-7; J gene: TRBJ2-7; CDR3 protein: CASNPTGDTYEQYF; CDR3 DNA: TGTGCCAGCAACCCGACAGGAGACACCTACGAGCAGTACTTC
D gene: .; clone size: few; V gene: TRBV7-3; J gene: TRBJ2-5; CDR3 protein: CASSQGNQETQYF; CDR3 DNA: TGTGCCAGCAGCCAAGGGAACCAAGAGACCCAGTACTTC
D gene: TRBD1; clone size: .; V gene: TRBV14; J gene: TRBJ2-1; CDR3 protein: CASSHRRGPREDGEQFF; CDR3 DNA: TGTGCCAGCAGCCACCGCAGGGGGCCCCGCGAGGATGGCGAGCAGTTCTTC
D gene: .; clone size: large; V gene: TRBV5-6; J gene: TRBJ1-2; CDR3 protein: CASSPGVGLGYTF; CDR3 DNA: TGTGCCAGCAGCCCGGGTGTAGGGCTCGGCTACACCTTC
D gene: TRBD1; clone size: .; V gene: TRBV7-8; J gene: TRBJ1-2; CDR3 protein: CASSLSPGTGSFGYTF; CDR3 DNA: TGTGCCAGCAGCTTAAGTCCCGGGACAGGGAGTTTTGGCTACACCTTC